This T cell receptor (beta chain) derives from a study of neurological immune-mediated disorders. Broader study findings: Whereas HTLV-1-associated myelopathy showed the most TCR clonal expansion, multiple sclerosis showed the least, with levels below those of healthy controls.

Germline values: CDR1 SGHTA, CDR2 FQGNSA. V lost 5 bases, J lost 5 bases, and 3 bases stayed unmatched. The length of the CDR3 is 15 residues. TCRdb re-analysed the 5' RACE reads in MiXCR, keeping a single row per CDR3 protein. The repertoire holds tens of thousands of distinct CDR3 sequences, with about 4.2% as singletons. This clonotype was picked up many times. The antigen is unknown. For the unsorted libraries, 2 million PBMCs stored at -80 C served as input. Sequenced input: PBMCs. J is TRBJ2-5 and V is TRBV7-2; 15 bases map to TRBD2. This clonotype was obtained from a young man with multiple sclerosis. The chain's CDR3 is CASSRGLAGGETQYF. As DNA, the CDR3 is TGTGCCAGCAGCCGGGGACTAGCGGGGGGTGAGACCCAGTACTTC.